This paragraph reports one T cell receptor beta chain. The antigen is unknown. The junction had 7 bases not matched to a gene; V was cut back by 0 bases and J by 0 bases. The CDR3 runs to 17 residues. The V gene's germline CDR1 is SGHNT and CDR2 YYREEE (reference sequence). This record belongs to a study of OX40 agonist ivuxolimab in advanced cancers. Study observations and caveats: On average, a greater number of expanded clones characterised CD8+ T cells relative to CD4+. The study observed clonal expansion of CD4+ and CD8+ blood T cells by week 6 at 0.1 to 3.0 mg/kg.

Generated by immunoSEQ multiplex PCR, the TCRdb table keeps only in-frame clones and is missing some. The sample shows some 49,000 clones, about 82% of them seen only once. The TCR comes from an adult with an advanced solid tumor such as melanoma, head and neck, liver or kidney cancer. The chain uses TRBV5-4 and TRBJ2-3; TRBD2 agrees at 7 bases. The specimen comprised CD4+ or CD8+ T cells sorted from blood, sampled in a trial of the OX40 agonist ivuxolimab. This CDR3 reads CASSLVLASLSTDTQYF. The CDR3 DNA is TGTGCCAGCAGCTTGGTACTAGCGAGCCTTAGCACAGATACGCAGTATTTT.